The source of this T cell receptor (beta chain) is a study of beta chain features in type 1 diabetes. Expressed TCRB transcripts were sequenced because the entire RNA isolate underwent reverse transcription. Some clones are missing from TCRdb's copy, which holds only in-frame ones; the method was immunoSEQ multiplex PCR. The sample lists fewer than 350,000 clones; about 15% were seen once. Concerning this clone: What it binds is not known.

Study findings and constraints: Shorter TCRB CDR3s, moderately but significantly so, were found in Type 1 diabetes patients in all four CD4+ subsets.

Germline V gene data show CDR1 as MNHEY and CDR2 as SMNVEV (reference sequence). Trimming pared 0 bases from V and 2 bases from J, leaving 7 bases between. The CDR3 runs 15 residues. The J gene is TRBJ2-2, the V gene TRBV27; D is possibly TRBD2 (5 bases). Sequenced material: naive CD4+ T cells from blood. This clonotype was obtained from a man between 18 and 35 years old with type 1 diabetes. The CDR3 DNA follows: TGTGCCAGCAGTTTATCAGGGAGAAACACCGGGGAGCTGTTTTTT. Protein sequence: CASSLSGRNTGELFF.